These 27 T cell receptor beta chains originate from one sample sequenced in a study of cytomegalovirus exposure and HLA in healthy donors. TCRdb's table, derived via immunoSEQ multiplex PCR, lists solely in-frame clones and lacks some. Of about 130,000 clones in the sample, about nine tenths were seen once. Sequencing was carried out using PBMCs. These receptor sequences come from a man younger than 45 in good health and CMV-seronegative.

The V gene is TRBV29-1, the J gene TRBJ1-1; unclear D gene. The ends were cut back, 4 bases at V and 4 bases at J, with 7 bases in the middle. The CDR3 spans 11 residues. CDR1 and CDR2 (germline): SQVTM, ANQGSEA. The CDR3 DNA reads TGCAGCGTTGGGAGGACCACTGAAGCTTTCTTT. This codes for CSVGRTTEAFF.

This rearrangement joins TRBV7-2 to TRBJ1-2; TRBD1 aligns across 7 bases. CDR1 SGHTA and CDR2 FQGNSA come from the germline V gene. The length of the CDR3 is 14 residues. The V gene end was trimmed by 4 bases and the J gene end by 6 bases; junction bases not matched to a gene: 8. The CDR3 is CASSSNQQGNGYTF. The CDR3 DNA follows: TGTGCCAGCAGCTCAAATCAACAGGGGAATGGCTACACCTTC.

CDR3 sequence reads: CASSTKGLTYEQYF. The CDR3, as DNA: TGTGCCAGTAGTACAAAGGGACTAACCTACGAGCAGTACTTC. This chain uses TRBV19 with TRBJ2-7, with TRBD2 matching over 7 bases. V gave up 4 bases and J gave up 2 bases; unmatched junction bases: 5. The CDR3 is 14 amino acids. Germline lookup yields CDR1 LNHDA and CDR2 SQIVND (reference sequence).

V usage is TRBV5-4 and J usage is TRBJ2-1; TRBD1 matches 8 bases. There are 15 residues in the CDR3. The germline V gene encodes CDR1 SGHNT and CDR2 YYREEE (reference sequence). The V gene end was trimmed by 4 bases and the J gene end by 2 bases; junction bases not matched to a gene: 5. The CDR3 coding sequence is TGTGCCAGCAGCCGGGGACAGGTAACCTACAATGAGCAGTTCTTC. This sequence encodes CASSRGQVTYNEQFF.

This clone appeared once. This chain links TRBV19 with TRBJ1-2, with D hard to call. In germline, CDR1 is LNHDA, CDR2 SQIVND (reference sequence). The CDR3 extends over 12 amino acids. The V gene lost 2 bases and the J gene lost 4 bases, with 5 bases spanning the gap. The CDR3 region is CASSIPGYGYTF. The CDR3 nucleotides are TGTGCCAGTAGTATACCCGGCTATGGCTACACCTTC.

This chain links TRBV5-1 with TRBJ2-2; 11 positions agree with TRBD2. V was pared by 3 bases and J by 2 bases, with 3 bases of the junction left unmatched. CDR3 length: 16 amino acids. Per germline, CDR1 SGHRS and CDR2 YFSETQ. Here the CDR3 reads CASSWGTSGNTGELFF. Written as DNA, the CDR3 is TGCGCCAGCAGCTGGGGGACTAGCGGAAACACCGGGGAGCTGTTTTTT.

This chain connects TRBV2 to TRBJ2-7; D is ambiguous. The CDR3 contains 12 residues. CDR1 and CDR2 (germline): SNHLY, FYNNEI. The V end was cut by 7 bases, the J end by 6 bases, with 13 bases between. CDR3 sequence: CASNRHVPEQYF. In DNA, the CDR3 is TGTGCCAGCAATAGACACGTACCCGAGCAGTACTTC.

The rearrangement uses TRBV25-1 and TRBJ2-1, with D perhaps matching TRBD2 (6 bases). Trimming removed 5 bases from V and 4 bases from J, with 15 bases in between. This CDR3 region has 15 residues. Germline V gene sequence: CDR1 MGHDK, CDR2 SYGVNS. The CDR3 bases are TGTGCCAGCAGTAACCGGGAGAGGACTTACAATGAGCAGTTCTTC. It codes for CASSNRERTYNEQFF.

The chain carries TRBV5-5 and TRBJ1-5; D uncertain. Germline values: CDR1 SGHKS, CDR2 YYEKEE (reference sequence). This CDR3 has 15 residues. Between the trimmed V and J ends, which lost 1 base and 1 base, there was a span of 9 bases. The CDR3 DNA reads as TGTGCCAGCAGCTTGTTACTAGGGAGCAATCAGCCCCAGCATTTT. This translates into CASSLLLGSNQPQHF.

The rearrangement uses TRBV4-1 and TRBJ2-7, with 7 bases matching TRBD2. V dropped 5 bases and J dropped 5; count of bases not matched to a gene: 15. The CDR3 contains 16 residues. Germline loops: CDR1 MGHRA, CDR2 YSYEKL. The CDR3 loop is CASSNRGAAGPHEQYF. The CDR3 nucleotides are TGCGCCAGCAGCAACCGAGGGGCAGCGGGGCCCCACGAGCAGTACTTC.

The chain recombines TRBV6-5 with TRBJ2-1, with D tentatively TRBD1 (5 bases). The CDR3 length is 14 residues. Germline V CDR1 and CDR2: MNHEY, SVGAGI. V lost 3 bases and J 5 bases, leaving 11 bases between the germline ends. The CDR3 loop reads CASSYDDRNNEQFF. The CDR3 DNA follows: TGTGCCAGCAGTTATGACGACAGAAACAATGAGCAGTTCTTC.

This clone has a single count. The chain is built from TRBV4-2 and TRBJ2-5, with 9 bases aligning to TRBD2. V lost 4 bases and J lost 4; bases outside the gene matches: 19. This CDR3 has 19 amino acids. From germline, CDR1 is LGHNA and CDR2 YNFKEQ. CDR3 protein: CASSPTGASGIRGGETQYF. CDR3 in DNA: TGTGCCAGCAGCCCTACTGGTGCTAGCGGGATCCGAGGGGGAGAGACCCAGTACTTC.

V is TRBV5-1 and J is TRBJ1-2; no clear D. Trimming took off 2 bases at V and 6 bases at J, with 20 bases between the two ends. Germline V gives CDR1 SGHRS, CDR2 YFSETQ. This CDR3 is built from 16 residues. Here the CDR3 DNA reads TGCGCCAGCAGCTTAGGCGGGAAGGGTTATGTCCATGGCTACACCTTC. Amino acids: CASSLGGKGYVHGYTF.

CDR3 nucleotides: TGCGCCAGCAGCTCCTGGGACAGGAACTATGGCTACACCTTC. Translating it yields CASSSWDRNYGYTF. V gene TRBV5-1 combines with J gene TRBJ1-2; 8 nucleotides align to TRBD1. V lost 3 bases and J lost 2; bases outside the gene matches: 3. Germline V CDR1 and CDR2: SGHRS, YFSETQ. The CDR3 is 14 residues long.

This chain joins TRBV5-6 and TRBJ2-5; TRBD2 agrees at 7 bases. Germline V gene lookup returns CDR1 SGHDT and CDR2 YYEEEE. This CDR3 comprises 14 residues. The V and J ends lost 1 base and 2 bases, in that order; junction bases with no gene match: 2. CDR3 region: CASSLPGGQETQYF. In DNA form, the CDR3 reads TGTGCCAGCAGCTTGCCGGGAGGTCAAGAGACCCAGTACTTC.

V gene TRBV29-1 combines with J gene TRBJ2-7; a weak D match, TRBD2 (6 bases). The V end lost 6 bases, the J end lost 2 bases, and 11 bases lay between the germline ends. Germline CDR1 reads SQVTM; CDR2 reads ANQGSEA. The CDR3 runs to 12 residues. CDR3 in amino acids: CSVWDSAYEQYF. In DNA form, the CDR3 reads TGCAGCGTCTGGGACTCAGCCTACGAGCAGTACTTC.

This sequence joins TRBV6-1 and TRBJ1-1, with D possibly TRBD1 on 5 matching bases. With 8 bases removed from V and 3 bases from J, the gap between germline ends came to 19 bases. The CDR3 runs 15 residues. Germline CDR1 and CDR2: MNHNS and SASEGT. The DNA of the CDR3 is TGTGCCAGCCGGGGGGGTAAGATAGGAGACACTGAAGCTTTCTTT. Encoded protein: CASRGGKIGDTEAFF.

The chain employs TRBV11-2 and TRBJ1-2, with 8 positions matching TRBD1. V was clipped by 5 bases and J by 8 bases; unmatched bases: 19. This CDR3 spans 17 amino acids. In germline, CDR1 is SGHAT, CDR2 FQNNGV. The CDR3 region is CASSPNRWADRAGGYTF. CDR3 coding DNA: TGTGCCAGCAGCCCCAATCGATGGGCGGACAGGGCGGGAGGCTACACCTTC.

This clone was picked up one time. The chain employs TRBV25-1 and TRBJ2-5; possibly TRBD2 for D (6 bases). This CDR3 has 14 residues. V lost 3 bases, J lost 2 bases, and 10 bases lay in between. CDR1 MGHDK and CDR2 SYGVNS come from the germline V gene. The CDR3 reads CASSDPGLQETQYF. CDR3 DNA sequence: TGTGCCAGCAGTGACCCGGGACTGCAAGAGACCCAGTACTTC.

The CDR3: CASSPQTGLNTEAFF. CDR3 DNA sequence: TGTGCCAGCAGCCCCCAAACAGGTTTGAACACTGAAGCTTTCTTT. V is TRBV11-3 and J is TRBJ1-1; maybe TRBD1 (5 bases). Germline lookup yields CDR1 SGHNT and CDR2 YENEEA. The CDR3 consists of 15 residues. V was cut by 5 bases and J by 0 bases, with 13 bases left in between.

The rearrangement joins TRBV9 to TRBJ2-7, with TRBD1 identical over 9 bases. The V segment lost 3 bases and the J segment 12 bases; nucleotides outside the gene matches: 10. The length of the CDR3 is 13 residues. Germline V lookup: CDR1 SGDLS, CDR2 YYNGEE. CDR3 nucleotides: TGTGCCAGCAGCGAGGCCCCGGGACAGGGAACGTACTTC. This sequence encodes CASSEAPGQGTYF.

The chain joins TRBV25-1 to TRBJ2-7; D is perhaps TRBD1 (5 bases). The germline gives CDR1 MGHDK, CDR2 SYGVNS. This CDR3 is 12 amino acids long. Trimming removed 11 bases from V and 0 bases from J, with 11 bases in between. The CDR3 DNA reads TGTGCCTCCGACAGCGTCTCCTACGAGCAGTACTTC. Protein: CASDSVSYEQYF.

This chain joins TRBV19 and TRBJ1-6, with 7 bases lining up with TRBD1. This CDR3 spans 17 amino acids. Germline V gene sequence: CDR1 LNHDA, CDR2 SQIVND (reference sequence). Unmatched junction bases numbered 12, after V lost 5 bases and J lost 5 bases. This CDR3 reads CASSPQSPGQNNSPLHF. CDR3 nucleotides: TGTGCCAGTAGTCCCCAGAGTCCGGGACAGAATAATTCACCCCTCCACTTT.

The chain uses TRBV2 and TRBJ2-5; D might be TRBD1 (5 bases). CDR1 is SNHLY, CDR2 FYNNEI, per germline. Trimming stripped 7 bases from V and 2 bases from J, with 11 bases between. The CDR3 runs to 13 residues. CDR3 sequence: CASIFDRQETQYF. The CDR3 DNA reads TGTGCCAGCATTTTCGACAGACAAGAGACCCAGTACTTC.

The rearrangement links TRBV7-6 to TRBJ2-3; no clear D. Trimming stripped 2 bases from V and 2 bases from J, with 8 bases between. The CDR3 spans 14 residues. Germline V gives CDR1 SGHVS, CDR2 FNYEAQ. This chain's CDR3 is CASSLPDSTDTQYF. DNA for the CDR3: TGTGCCAGCAGCTTACCAGACTCCACAGATACGCAGTATTTT. Full variable domain (outside the CDR3, taken from reference TRBV7-6 and TRBJ2-3): GAGVSQSPRYKVTKRGQDVALRCDPISGHVSLYWYRQALGQGPEFLTYFNYEAQQDKSGLPNDRFSAERPEGSISTLTIQRTEQRDSAMYRCASSLPDSTDTQYFGPGTRLTVL.

The V and J genes are TRBV11-2 and TRBJ2-1; D is unclear. Germline loops: CDR1 SGHAT, CDR2 FQNNGV. V lost 2 bases to trimming and J lost 1 base, with 9 bases between them. The CDR3 sequence is 15 residues long. The CDR3 reads CASSLNENSYNEQFF. CDR3 nucleotide sequence: TGTGCCAGCAGCTTAAACGAGAATTCCTACAATGAGCAGTTCTTC.

Only a few counts were recorded for this clone. The V gene is TRBV5-8, the J gene TRBJ1-6, with TRBD1 matching 9 bases. The junction had 6 bases not matched to a gene; V was cut back by 3 bases and J by 14 bases. The CDR3 covers 13 residues. Germline CDR1 SGHTS, CDR2 YDEGEE. CDR3 amino acids: CASSSDRGPTLHF. For the CDR3, the DNA is TGTGCCAGCAGCTCGGACAGGGGCCCTACCCTCCACTTT.